The 12 T cell receptor beta chains presented below share a single source sample, sequenced in a study of cytomegalovirus exposure and HLA in healthy donors. Primers included in the PCR were 60 Vbeta and 13 Jbeta primers. TCRdb's table, derived via immunoSEQ multiplex PCR, lists solely in-frame clones and lacks some. The repertoire holds fewer than 200,000 clones, with 82% as singletons. The sample was PBMCs. These receptor sequences come from a male donor in good health and CMV-seronegative.

The chain couples TRBV18 to TRBJ2-3; D is unclear. Deletions cut 2 bases from V and 8 bases from J, with 11 bases between. The CDR3 contains 13 residues. CDR1 and CDR2 (germline): KGHSH, LQKENI. DNA for the CDR3: TGTGCCAGCTCACCAGCTGGAGAGCTTACGCAGTATTTT. Amino acids: CASSPAGELTQYF.

The chain joins TRBV18 to TRBJ2-2; D remains unclear. The CDR3 loop spans 13 amino acids. The germline V gene has CDR1 KGHSH and CDR2 LQKENI. V lost 6 bases, J lost 5 bases, and 10 bases lay in between. CDR3 nucleotide sequence: TGTGCCAGCTCGTCGACATCGACCGGGGAGCTGTTTTTT. It codes for CASSSTSTGELFF.

This rearrangement joins TRBV4-3 to TRBJ2-2; 8 bases agree with TRBD1. The CDR3 has 16 amino acids. Germline lookup yields CDR1 LGHNA and CDR2 YSLEER. Trimming took 0 bases from V and 3 from J; bases not matched to a gene: 3. CDR3 residues: CASSQDGDRHTGELFF. The CDR3 coding sequence is TGCGCCAGCAGCCAAGATGGGGACAGGCACACCGGGGAGCTGTTTTTT.

The rearrangement uses TRBV10-1 and TRBJ1-2; no definite D call. The CDR3 loop spans 13 amino acids. V dropped 0 bases and J dropped 6 bases, with 8 bases sitting between them. Germline loops: CDR1 WNHNN, CDR2 SYGVQD (reference sequence). The CDR3 DNA sequence: TGCGCCAGCAGTGAGTCGAGCGGGAATGGCTACACCTTC. As protein: CASSESSGNGYTF.

This chain connects TRBV4-3 to TRBJ2-7; TRBD1 aligns across 9 bases. In germline, CDR1 is LGHNA, CDR2 YSLEER. This CDR3 region has 18 residues. V shed 3 bases and J 1 base; nucleotides not matched to a gene: 13. CDR3 region: CASSQGLSGQGESYEQYF. In nucleotides, the CDR3 is TGCGCCAGCAGCCAGGGGCTCTCGGGACAGGGAGAGTCCTACGAGCAGTACTTC.

The chain carries TRBV4-3 and TRBJ2-4, with 12 bases lining up with TRBD1. This CDR3 spans 16 amino acids. V lost 0 bases and J lost 7; bases outside the gene matches: 4. The germline gives CDR1 LGHNA, CDR2 YSLEER. This chain's CDR3 is CASSQDPGQGANIQYF. The CDR3 DNA is TGCGCCAGCAGCCAAGATCCGGGACAGGGGGCCAACATTCAGTACTTC.

This clone was seen a few times. J is TRBJ2-2 and V is TRBV10-1; D call uncertain. Trimming stripped 6 bases from V and 1 base from J, with 6 bases between. This CDR3 region has 13 residues. The V gene's germline CDR1 is WNHNN and CDR2 SYGVQD (reference sequence). CDR3 DNA: TGCGCCAGCAGATGGCAGAACACCGGGGAGCTGTTTTTT. Its protein product is CASRWQNTGELFF.

The J gene is TRBJ2-1, the V gene TRBV14, with 14 bases aligning to TRBD2. CDR3 length equals 15 residues. Losses at the gene ends were 4 bases for V and 15 bases for J; bases not matched to a gene: 11. Looked up from germline, CDR1 is SGHDN and CDR2 is FVKESK. In DNA, the CDR3 is TGTGCCAGCAGCCCGACGGGACTAGCGGGAGTAATTCCGTTCTTC. The encoded protein is CASSPTGLAGVIPFF.

The J gene is TRBJ2-3, the V gene TRBV6-6; 8 nucleotides agree with TRBD2. CDR3 length: 13 amino acids. Germline V gene lookup returns CDR1 MNHNY and CDR2 SVGAGI (reference sequence). The trim removed 8 bases at V and 1 base at J, leaving 2 bases unmatched. CDR3 residues: CASQAGGTDTQYF. The CDR3, as DNA: TGTGCCAGCCAAGCGGGGGGCACAGATACGCAGTATTTT.

This chain connects TRBV13 to TRBJ1-1, with a possible D match to TRBD1 (5 bases). Looked up from germline, CDR1 is PRHDT and CDR2 is FYEKMQ (reference sequence). CDR3 length: 15 amino acids. V lost 6 bases and J 0 bases, leaving 14 bases between the germline ends. CDR3 amino acids: CASRRSGFMNTEAFF. CDR3 nucleotides: TGTGCCAGCAGACGCTCAGGGTTCATGAACACTGAAGCTTTCTTT.

The DNA of the CDR3 is TGTGCCAGCAGTCCACAGGGGTCACCCCTCCACTTT. Encoded protein: CASSPQGSPLHF. V gene TRBV2 combines with J gene TRBJ1-6; 7 nucleotides line up with TRBD1. The CDR3 is 12 amino acids. Germline V gives CDR1 SNHLY, CDR2 FYNNEI. Losses at the gene ends were 5 bases for V and 10 bases for J; bases not matched to a gene: 2.

This chain connects TRBV7-3 to TRBJ2-7, with 9 positions matching TRBD1. The CDR3 consists of 14 residues. The V and J ends lost 4 bases and 3 bases, in that order; junction bases with no gene match: 4. Germline loops: CDR1 SGHTA, CDR2 FQGTGA. In nucleotides, the CDR3 is TGTGCCAGCAGCTGGGACAGGGCCGGCTACGAGCAGTACTTC. Translated: CASSWDRAGYEQYF. The entire variable domain, with the rest obtained from reference TRBV7-3 and TRBJ2-7, is as follows: GAGVSQTPSNKVTEKGKYVELRCDPISGHTALYWYRQSLGQGPEFLIYFQGTGAADDSGLPNDRFFAVRPEGSVSTLKIQRTERGDSAVYLCASSWDRAGYEQYFGPGTRLTVT.